Shown below are 21 T cell receptor beta chains from a single sample sequenced in a study of T cells in Graves' hyperthyroidism and ophthalmopathy. RNA transcripts served as the template for amplifying TCR beta CDR3 regions. The TCR CDR3 was amplified in a first-round RT-PCR using the HTBI primer set. One entry per CDR3 protein results from TCRdb running MiXCR on the multiplex PCR reads. The sample holds hundreds of thousands of distinct CDR3 sequences, roughly 14% seen once. The sample was blood. The receptors were gathered from a woman aged 25-40 years with Graves' hyperthyroidism that later progressed to Graves' ophthalmopathy.

This clonotype was counted at least ten times. The gene calls are TRBV28 and TRBJ1-2; the D gene is possibly TRBD1 (5 bases). The V end was cut by 5 bases, the J end by 7 bases, with 11 bases between. CDR1 and CDR2 (germline): MDHEN, SYDVKM. The CDR3 is made up of 12 amino acids. CDR3 sequence (DNA): TGTGCCAGCAGTCCGGGGACGGGTGGCTACACCTTC. Translated, it gives CASSPGTGGYTF.

In its sample, this clonotype was seen a few times. This chain links TRBV19 with TRBJ2-2; 7 nucleotides match TRBD2. V gave up 7 bases and J gave up 4 bases; unmatched junction bases: 18. The germline V gene encodes CDR1 LNHDA and CDR2 SQIVND (reference sequence). This CDR3 contains 18 residues. The CDR3 reads CASTPLLTAGEITGELFF. In DNA, the CDR3 is TGTGCCAGTACCCCCCTCTTAACCGCGGGAGAGATCACCGGGGAGCTGTTTTTT.

This clonotype was picked up many times. The J gene is TRBJ2-5, the V gene TRBV7-8; D is uncertain. CDR3 length equals 13 residues. The germline CDR1 and CDR2 sequences are SGHVS and FQNEAQ. Deletions cut 6 bases from V and 5 bases from J, with 13 bases between. CDR3 sequence: CASSSEIRETQYF. As DNA, the CDR3 is TGTGCCAGCAGTTCAGAAATCAGGGAGACCCAGTACTTC.

The chain combines TRBV12-5 with TRBJ1-2, with 10 bases fitting TRBD1. CDR1 is LGHNT, CDR2 FRNRAP, per germline. The CDR3 runs to 15 residues. V lost 6 bases to trimming and J lost 3 bases; unmatched junction nucleotides: 7. CDR3 sequence: CASGTGDRGHYGYTF. CDR3 coding DNA: TGTGCTAGTGGGACCGGCGACAGGGGGCACTATGGCTACACCTTC.

The rearrangement joins TRBV11-2 to TRBJ2-7; 7 bases are shared with TRBD1. The CDR3 length is 14 residues. J was trimmed by 3 bases and V by 4 bases; bases with no gene match: 6. Germline assignment: CDR1 SGHAT and CDR2 FQNNGV. CDR3 in amino acids: CASSSTGNYYEQYF. CDR3 coding DNA: TGTGCCAGCAGCTCGACAGGGAATTACTACGAGCAGTACTTC.

This sequence joins TRBV6-1 and TRBJ2-3; possible D gene TRBD2, 5 bases. Between the trimmed V and J ends, which lost 7 bases and 10 bases, there was a span of 18 bases. The CDR3 is 13 residues long. Germline V CDR1 and CDR2: MNHNS, SASEGT. The CDR3 nucleotides are TGTGCCAGCACCCCCGTCCGGGGATGGGCGCAGTATTTT. It specifies CASTPVRGWAQYF.

Remarks on this clonotype: A read error may be the cause here, since a much bigger clone is one base away. The chain couples TRBV6-8 to TRBJ1-2; 8 bases line up with TRBD1. The CDR3 runs to 16 residues. Germline CDR1 is MNHGY and CDR2 is SAAAGT. The V segment lost 4 bases and the J segment 4 bases; nucleotides outside the gene matches: 11. The CDR3 reads CASSSAGTGTLYGYTF. Here the CDR3 DNA reads TGTGCCAGCAGTTCCGCCGGGACAGGAACCCTCTATGGCTACACCTTC.

This clonotype was seen many times. V usage is TRBV7-2 and J usage is TRBJ2-1; 7 bases match TRBD2. The CDR3 is 15 residues long. The V segment lost 3 bases and the J segment 7 bases; nucleotides outside the gene matches: 9. Germline V gives CDR1 SGHTA, CDR2 FQGNSA. For the CDR3, the DNA is TGTGCCAGCAGCTTGTTCCGGGACGGGGGGAATGAGCAGTTCTTC. This encodes CASSLFRDGGNEQFF.

The sample holds many counts of this clonotype. The gene calls are TRBV5-8 and TRBJ1-5; the D is unclear. The ends were cut back, 0 bases at V and 0 bases at J, with 4 bases in the middle. CDR3 size: 14 residues. In germline, CDR1 is SGHTS, CDR2 YDEGEE. CDR3 sequence reads: CASSLDSSNQPQHF. The CDR3 coding sequence is TGTGCCAGCAGCTTGGACAGTAGCAATCAGCCCCAGCATTTT.

This clonotype was counted many times. The CDR3 region has the DNA TGTGCCAGCTCACCATCTCCCCGGGGCAGGGATAATGAAAAACTGTTTTTT. Protein: CASSPSPRGRDNEKLFF. V and J are TRBV18 and TRBJ1-4, with D tentatively TRBD1 (5 bases). Trimming took 2 bases from V and 4 from J, leaving 17 bases between them. CDR1 is KGHSH, CDR2 LQKENI, per germline. This CDR3 region has 17 residues.

V usage is TRBV2 and J usage is TRBJ2-1; 14 positions agree with TRBD2. The V gene's germline CDR1 is SNHLY and CDR2 FYNNEI. The V and J ends lost 11 bases and 8 bases, in that order; junction bases with no gene match: 8. The CDR3 is made up of 14 amino acids. In DNA form, the CDR3 reads TGTGCCGAGGGGGGGACTAGCGGGAGAGATGAGCAGTTCTTC. It yields the protein CAEGGTSGRDEQFF.

This clonotype was picked up a small number of times. The J gene is TRBJ1-2, the V gene TRBV14; tentative D call: TRBD1 (5 bases). This CDR3 comprises 15 residues. The germline CDR1 and CDR2 sequences are SGHDN and FVKESK. Deletions cut 3 bases from V and 2 bases from J, with 13 bases between. The DNA for the CDR3 is TGTGCCAGCAGCCATTATCCCCGGGACAACTATGGCTACACCTTC. It is translated as CASSHYPRDNYGYTF. The whole variable domain, remainder taken from reference TRBV14 and TRBJ1-2, is EAGVTQFPSHSVIEKGQTVTLRCDPISGHDNLYWYRRVMGKEIKFLLHFVKESKQDESGMPNNRFLAERTGGTYSTLKVQPAELEDSGVYFCASSHYPRDNYGYTFGSGTRLTVV.

This clonotype was counted at least ten times. The CDR3 sequence is CASSPPGTGFEKLFF. The CDR3 DNA reads TGTGCCAGCAGTCCCCCCGGGACTGGGTTTGAAAAACTGTTTTTT. The chain is built from TRBV25-1 and TRBJ1-4; perhaps TRBD1 as D (5 bases). Looked up from germline, CDR1 is MGHDK and CDR2 is SYGVNS. The CDR3 has 15 residues. The ends were cut back, 5 bases at V and 7 bases at J, with 17 bases in the middle.

This clonotype occurred many times. The J gene is TRBJ2-5, the V gene TRBV6-1, with 8 nucleotides matching TRBD2. CDR3 length: 13 residues. The V gene end was trimmed by 1 base and the J gene end by 13 bases; junction bases not matched to a gene: 8. The germline CDR1 and CDR2 sequences are MNHNS and SASEGT. The CDR3 DNA follows: TGTGCCAGCAGTGAAGGGACTAGCTCGGTCACGTACTTC. Residues: CASSEGTSSVTYF.

This clonotype was recorded at least ten times. J is TRBJ2-3 and V is TRBV7-2; 11 nucleotides align to TRBD2. After removal of 6 bases from V and 5 bases from J, the junction contained 10 bases not matched to a gene. CDR3 size: 16 residues. The germline V gene encodes CDR1 SGHTA and CDR2 FQGNSA. The CDR3, as DNA: TGTGCCAGCAGTCCTATAGCGGGAGGGGGAGGAGATACGCAGTATTTT. It yields the protein CASSPIAGGGGDTQYF.

In its sample, this clonotype was seen a few times. The CDR3 coding sequence is TGTGCCAGCAGATATCGACGGGGGAGTTGGAATACGCAGTATTTT. Translation gives CASRYRRGSWNTQYF. The chain carries TRBV6-5 and TRBJ2-3; the D gene is possibly TRBD2 (6 bases). In germline, CDR1 is MNHEY, CDR2 SVGAGI. The CDR3 extends over 15 amino acids. Trimming pared 6 bases from V and 7 bases from J, leaving 20 bases between.

This clonotype has at least ten counts. V gene TRBV6-5 combines with J gene TRBJ2-5, with D possibly matching TRBD2 (7 bases). CDR1 is MNHEY, CDR2 SVGAGI, per germline. CDR3 length: 15 amino acids. V was trimmed by 0 bases and J by 7 bases, leaving 15 bases between them. This CDR3 reads CASSYSRGGLVTQYF. CDR3 bases: TGTGCCAGCAGTTACTCGAGGGGGGGTCTAGTGACCCAGTACTTC.

This clonotype was recorded a few times. The chain joins TRBV28 to TRBJ1-6; TRBD1 is a possible D gene (5 bases). Deletions cut 6 bases from V and 7 bases from J, with 10 bases between. This CDR3 region has 13 residues. Germline V gene sequence: CDR1 MDHEN, CDR2 SYDVKM. The CDR3 sequence is CASRGGYNSPLHF. The DNA of the CDR3 is TGTGCCAGCAGGGGGGGGTACAATTCACCCCTCCACTTT. Full variable domain (missing parts from reference TRBV28 and TRBJ1-6): DVKVTQSSRYLVKRTGEKVFLECVQDMDHENMFWYRQDPGLGLRLIYFSYDVKMKEKGDIPEGYSVSREKKERFSLILESASTNQTSMYLCASRGGYNSPLHFGNGTRLTVT.

This clonotype was recorded at least ten times. The rearrangement links TRBV7-2 to TRBJ2-3; perhaps TRBD2 as D (5 bases). Trimming left V 1 base short and J 8 bases short, with 7 bases between. CDR1 and CDR2 (germline): SGHTA, FQGNSA. There are 12 residues in the CDR3. The CDR3 sequence: CASSLEEGTQYF. In DNA form, the CDR3 reads TGTGCCAGCAGCTTAGAAGAGGGTACGCAGTATTTT.

There are a few counts of this clonotype. V usage is TRBV7-9 and J usage is TRBJ2-7, with D hard to call. In germline, CDR1 is SEHNR, CDR2 FQNEAQ (reference sequence). Trimming removed 4 bases from V and 3 bases from J, with 13 bases in between. The CDR3 loop spans 14 amino acids. The CDR3 bases are TGTGCCAGCAGCTCCGGGCCCCGAGGCTACGAGCAGTACTTC. Residues: CASSSGPRGYEQYF.

The table lists this clonotype with many counts. The V call is TRBV14, the J call TRBJ2-7, with a possible D match to TRBD1 (5 bases). V lost 1 base and J 3 bases, leaving 10 bases between the germline ends. Germline V CDR1 and CDR2: SGHDN, FVKESK. The CDR3 is 14 amino acids. Here the CDR3 reads CASSQATENYEQYF. CDR3 nucleotide sequence: TGTGCCAGCAGCCAAGCGACAGAAAACTACGAGCAGTACTTC.